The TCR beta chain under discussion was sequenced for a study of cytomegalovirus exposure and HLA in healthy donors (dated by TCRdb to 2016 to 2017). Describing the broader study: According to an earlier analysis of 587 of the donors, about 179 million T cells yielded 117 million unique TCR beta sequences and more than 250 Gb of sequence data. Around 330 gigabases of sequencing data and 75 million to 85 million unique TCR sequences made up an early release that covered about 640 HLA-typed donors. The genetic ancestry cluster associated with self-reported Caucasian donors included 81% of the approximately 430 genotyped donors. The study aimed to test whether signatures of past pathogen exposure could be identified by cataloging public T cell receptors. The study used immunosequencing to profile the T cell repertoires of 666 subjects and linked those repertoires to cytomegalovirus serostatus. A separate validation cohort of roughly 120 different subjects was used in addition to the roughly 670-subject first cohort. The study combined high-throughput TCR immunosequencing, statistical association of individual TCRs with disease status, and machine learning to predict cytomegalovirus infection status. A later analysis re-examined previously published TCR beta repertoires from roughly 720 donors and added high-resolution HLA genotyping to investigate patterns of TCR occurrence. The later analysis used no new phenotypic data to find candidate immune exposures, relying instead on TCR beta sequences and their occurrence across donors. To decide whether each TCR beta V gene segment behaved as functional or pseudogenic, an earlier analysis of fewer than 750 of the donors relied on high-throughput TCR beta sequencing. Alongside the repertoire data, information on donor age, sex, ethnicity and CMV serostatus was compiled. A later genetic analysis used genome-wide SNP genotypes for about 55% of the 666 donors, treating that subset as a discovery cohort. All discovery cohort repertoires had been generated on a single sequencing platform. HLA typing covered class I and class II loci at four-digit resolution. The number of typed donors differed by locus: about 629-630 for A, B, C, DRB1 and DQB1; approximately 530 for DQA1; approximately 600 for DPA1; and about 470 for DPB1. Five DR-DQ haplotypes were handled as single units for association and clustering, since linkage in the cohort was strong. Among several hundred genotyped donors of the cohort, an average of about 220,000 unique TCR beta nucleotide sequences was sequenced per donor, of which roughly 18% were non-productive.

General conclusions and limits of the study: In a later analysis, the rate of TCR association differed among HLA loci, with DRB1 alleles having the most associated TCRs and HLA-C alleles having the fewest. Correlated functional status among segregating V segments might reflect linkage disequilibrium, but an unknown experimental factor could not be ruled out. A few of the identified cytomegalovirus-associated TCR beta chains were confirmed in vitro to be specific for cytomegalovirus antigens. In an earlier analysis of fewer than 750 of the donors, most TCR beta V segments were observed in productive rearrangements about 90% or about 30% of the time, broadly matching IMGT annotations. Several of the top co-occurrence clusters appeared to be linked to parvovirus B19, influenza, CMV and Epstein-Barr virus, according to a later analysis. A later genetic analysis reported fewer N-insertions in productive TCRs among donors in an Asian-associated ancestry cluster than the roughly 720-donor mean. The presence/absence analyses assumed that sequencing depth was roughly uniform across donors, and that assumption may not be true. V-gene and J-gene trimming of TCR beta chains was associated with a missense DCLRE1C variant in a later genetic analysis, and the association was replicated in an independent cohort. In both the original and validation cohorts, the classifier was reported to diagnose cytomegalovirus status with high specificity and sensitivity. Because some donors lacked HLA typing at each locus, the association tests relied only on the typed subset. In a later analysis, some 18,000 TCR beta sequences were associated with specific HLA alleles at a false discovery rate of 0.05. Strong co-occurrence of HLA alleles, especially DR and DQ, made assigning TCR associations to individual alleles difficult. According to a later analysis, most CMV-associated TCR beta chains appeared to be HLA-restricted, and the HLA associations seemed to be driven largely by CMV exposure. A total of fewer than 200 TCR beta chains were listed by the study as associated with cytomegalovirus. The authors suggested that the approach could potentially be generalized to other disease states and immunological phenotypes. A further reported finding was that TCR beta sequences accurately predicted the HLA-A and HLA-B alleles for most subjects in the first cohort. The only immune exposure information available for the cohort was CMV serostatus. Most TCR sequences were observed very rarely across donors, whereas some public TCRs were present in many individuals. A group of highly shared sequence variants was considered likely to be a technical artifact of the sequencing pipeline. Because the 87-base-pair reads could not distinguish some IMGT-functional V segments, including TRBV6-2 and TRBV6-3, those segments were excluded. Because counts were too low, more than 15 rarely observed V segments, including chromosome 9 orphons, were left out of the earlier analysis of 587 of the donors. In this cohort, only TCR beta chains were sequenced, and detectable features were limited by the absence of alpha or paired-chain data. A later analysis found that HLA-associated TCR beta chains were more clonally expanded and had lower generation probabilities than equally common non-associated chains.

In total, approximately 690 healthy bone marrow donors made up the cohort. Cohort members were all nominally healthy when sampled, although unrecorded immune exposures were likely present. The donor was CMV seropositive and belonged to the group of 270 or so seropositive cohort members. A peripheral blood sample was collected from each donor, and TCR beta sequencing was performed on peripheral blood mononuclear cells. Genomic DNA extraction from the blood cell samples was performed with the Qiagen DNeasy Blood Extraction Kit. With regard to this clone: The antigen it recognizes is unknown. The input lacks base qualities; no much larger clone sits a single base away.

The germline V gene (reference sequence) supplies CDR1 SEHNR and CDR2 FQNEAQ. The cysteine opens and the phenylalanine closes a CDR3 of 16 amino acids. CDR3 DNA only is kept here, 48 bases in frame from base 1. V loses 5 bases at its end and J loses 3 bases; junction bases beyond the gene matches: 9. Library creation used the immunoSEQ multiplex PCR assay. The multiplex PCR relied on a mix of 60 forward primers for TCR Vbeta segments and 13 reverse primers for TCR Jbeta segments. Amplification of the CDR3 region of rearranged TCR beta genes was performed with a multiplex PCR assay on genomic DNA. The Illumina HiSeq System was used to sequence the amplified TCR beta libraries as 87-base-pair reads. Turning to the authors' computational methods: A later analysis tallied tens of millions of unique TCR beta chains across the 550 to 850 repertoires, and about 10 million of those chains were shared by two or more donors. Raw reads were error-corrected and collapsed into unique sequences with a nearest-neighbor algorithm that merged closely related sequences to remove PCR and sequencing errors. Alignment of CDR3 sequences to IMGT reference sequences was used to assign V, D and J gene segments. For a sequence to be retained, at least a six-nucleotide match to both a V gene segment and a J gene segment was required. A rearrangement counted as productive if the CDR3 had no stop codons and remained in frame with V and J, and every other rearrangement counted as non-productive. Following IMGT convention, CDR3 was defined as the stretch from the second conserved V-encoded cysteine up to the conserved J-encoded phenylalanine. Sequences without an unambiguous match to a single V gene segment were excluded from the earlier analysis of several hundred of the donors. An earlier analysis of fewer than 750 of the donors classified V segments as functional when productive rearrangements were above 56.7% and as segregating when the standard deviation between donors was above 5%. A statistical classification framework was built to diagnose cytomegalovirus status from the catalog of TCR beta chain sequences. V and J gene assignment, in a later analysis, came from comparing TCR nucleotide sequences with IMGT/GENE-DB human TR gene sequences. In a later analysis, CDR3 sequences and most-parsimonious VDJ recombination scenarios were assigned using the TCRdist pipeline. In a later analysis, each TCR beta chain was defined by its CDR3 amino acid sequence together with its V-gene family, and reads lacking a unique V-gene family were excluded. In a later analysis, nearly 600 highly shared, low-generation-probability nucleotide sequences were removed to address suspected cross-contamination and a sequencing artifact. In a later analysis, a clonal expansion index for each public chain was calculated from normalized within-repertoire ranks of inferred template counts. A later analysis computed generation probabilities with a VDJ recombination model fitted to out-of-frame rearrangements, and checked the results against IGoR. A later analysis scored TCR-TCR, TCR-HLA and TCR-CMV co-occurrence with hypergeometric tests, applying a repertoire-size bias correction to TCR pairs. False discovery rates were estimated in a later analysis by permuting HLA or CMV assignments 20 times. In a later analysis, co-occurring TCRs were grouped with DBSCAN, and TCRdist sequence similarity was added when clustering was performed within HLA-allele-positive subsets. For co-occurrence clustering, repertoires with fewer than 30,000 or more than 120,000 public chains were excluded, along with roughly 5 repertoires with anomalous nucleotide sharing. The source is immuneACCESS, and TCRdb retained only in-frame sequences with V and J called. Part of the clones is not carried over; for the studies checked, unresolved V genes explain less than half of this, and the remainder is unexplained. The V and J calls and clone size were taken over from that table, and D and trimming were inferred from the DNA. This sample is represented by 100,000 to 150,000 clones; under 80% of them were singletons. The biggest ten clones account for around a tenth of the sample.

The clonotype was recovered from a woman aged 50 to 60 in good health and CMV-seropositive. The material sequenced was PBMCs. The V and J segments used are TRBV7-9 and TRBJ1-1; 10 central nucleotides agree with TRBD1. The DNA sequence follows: TGTGCCAGCAGCGGAGCACTCGGACAGGGGGACACTGAAGCTTTCTTT. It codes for CASSGALGQGDTEAFF.